This TCR beta chain derives from a study of beta chain features in type 1 diabetes. Each of the CD4+ naive, central memory, regulatory and stem cell-like memory populations was sorted via CD45RO/CCR7/CD25/CD127/CD95/CD27. Broader study findings: PCR might favor shorter templates, equally in patients and controls.

Of the isolated RNA, all was reverse transcribed, and so the sequenced material was expressed TCRB transcripts. TCRdb's copy holds only in-frame clones and misses some; the assay was immunoSEQ multiplex PCR. The sample has 110,000 to 150,000 clones, around a tenth seen once. This clone was recorded a few times. Its matching antigen is unknown. Germline lookup yields CDR1 SEHNR and CDR2 FQNEAQ (reference sequence). The CDR3 has 16 residues. The V and J ends lost 5 bases and 3 bases respectively, with 19 bases between them. The V gene is TRBV7-9, the J gene TRBJ1-2; D is possibly TRBD1 (5 bases). The sequence was obtained from a woman aged 35 to 49 in good health. Sequenced sample: central memory CD4+ T cells from blood. The CDR3 region is CASSPFLTSRDYGYTF. As DNA, the CDR3 is TGTGCCAGCAGCCCCTTTCTAACGAGCAGGGACTATGGCTACACCTTC.